Below are 20 T cell receptor beta chains sequenced from a single sample in a study of cytomegalovirus exposure and HLA in healthy donors. 13 Jbeta primers and 60 Vbeta primers were used for the PCR. Libraries were prepared by immunoSEQ multiplex PCR; TCRdb keeps only in-frame clonotypes and omits some of them. The repertoire includes around 150,000 clones, 60% to 80% of them detected once, and more than 4.5% sits in the top ten. Sequencing was carried out using PBMCs. The receptors come from a woman between 50 and 59 years old in good health and CMV-seronegative.

The chain uses TRBV2 and TRBJ2-5; TRBD2 is a possible D gene (5 bases). CDR3 length equals 14 residues. Trimming removed 3 bases at V and 5 bases at J, with 13 bases between. Germline values: CDR1 SNHLY, CDR2 FYNNEI. CDR3 residues: CASSDPGNLETQYF. DNA for the CDR3: TGTGCCAGCAGTGACCCGGGGAATCTGGAGACCCAGTACTTC.

The chain links TRBV19 to TRBJ2-5, with 8 positions matching TRBD1. The CDR3 contains 13 residues. In germline, CDR1 is LNHDA, CDR2 SQIVND (reference sequence). With 5 bases clipped from V and 4 bases from J, the junction kept 3 bases outside the gene matches. The CDR3 reads CASSGGQGETQYF. The CDR3 DNA sequence: TGTGCCAGTAGTGGCGGACAGGGAGAGACCCAGTACTTC.

The V call is TRBV29-1, the J call TRBJ2-7; 9 bases are a match to TRBD1. The CDR3 is made up of 12 amino acids. Germline V lookup: CDR1 SQVTM, CDR2 ANQGSEA. The V segment lost 6 bases and the J segment 3 bases; nucleotides outside the gene matches: 3. CDR3 DNA sequence: TGCAGCGTGGCGACAGGGGGCTACGAGCAGTACTTC. Protein: CSVATGGYEQYF.

The V and J genes are TRBV2 and TRBJ2-5; D possibly corresponds to TRBD2 (6 bases). The CDR3 sequence is 15 residues long. The germline V gene has CDR1 SNHLY and CDR2 FYNNEI. Deletions cut 7 bases from V and 2 bases from J, with 17 bases between. CDR3 coding DNA: TGTGCCAGCACCGAGGCCCGGGGAGGACAAGAGACCCAGTACTTC. As protein: CASTEARGGQETQYF.

Of note for this clone: Other DNA sequences in the sample encode the same CDR3. The chain links TRBV15 to TRBJ2-7; the D gene is possibly TRBD2 (5 bases). The CDR3 runs 13 residues. V was cut by 0 bases and J by 4 bases, with 7 bases left in between. Looked up from germline, CDR1 is LNHNV and CDR2 is YYDKDF (reference sequence). This chain's CDR3 is CATSRDRGYEQYF. The CDR3 coding sequence is TGTGCCACCAGCAGAGATCGGGGTTACGAGCAGTACTTC.

V gene TRBV28 combines with J gene TRBJ2-1; 7 nucleotides align to TRBD1. The CDR3 is 12 residues long. After removal of 10 bases from V and 5 bases from J, the junction contained 5 bases not matched to a gene. The germline V gene encodes CDR1 MDHEN and CDR2 SYDVKM. CDR3 nucleotides: TGTGCCACCGGGGACAGAAACAATGAGCAGTTCTTC. Translation gives CATGDRNNEQFF.

CDR3 coding DNA: TGTGCCAGCAGCTTAAACGGTGGGGGGTATCAAGAAAAACTGTTTTTT. This translates into CASSLNGGGYQEKLFF. This chain joins TRBV7-2 and TRBJ1-4; D may be TRBD1 (5 bases). V was shortened by 2 bases and J by 8 bases, with 18 bases between the two germline ends. In germline, CDR1 is SGHTA, CDR2 FQGNSA. This CDR3 contains 16 residues.

This chain joins TRBV6-5 and TRBJ1-4, with TRBD1 matching 9 bases. This CDR3 is built from 14 residues. Per germline, CDR1 MNHEY and CDR2 SVGAGI. The V and J ends lost 10 bases and 5 bases, in that order; junction bases with no gene match: 8. This CDR3 reads CATNRGQRNEKLFF. Here the CDR3 DNA reads TGTGCCACCAACAGGGGGCAAAGGAATGAAAAACTGTTTTTT.

This chain links TRBV2 with TRBJ2-3; D might be TRBD2 (5 bases). Trimming took off 2 bases at V and 7 bases at J, with 16 bases between the two ends. Per the germline V gene, CDR1 is SNHLY and CDR2 is FYNNEI. The CDR3 sequence is 15 residues long. The CDR3 here is CASSEFTSNANTQYF. Here the CDR3 DNA reads TGTGCCAGCAGTGAATTTACTAGTAATGCTAATACGCAGTATTTT.

This chain links TRBV27 with TRBJ2-7, with TRBD2 matching 7 bases. The CDR3 consists of 16 residues. V was pared by 4 bases and J by 0 bases, with 9 bases of the junction left unmatched. Germline CDR1 and CDR2: MNHEY and SMNVEV (reference sequence). Here the CDR3 DNA reads TGTGCCAGCAGTTCACCCGGGGGGTCGAGCTCCTACGAGCAGTACTTC. It translates to CASSSPGGSSSYEQYF.

This clone was observed a single time. V is TRBV7-2 and J is TRBJ2-7; 8 nucleotides align to TRBD2. V lost 0 bases and J lost 4; bases outside the gene matches: 11. Germline V gives CDR1 SGHTA, CDR2 FQGNSA. The length of the CDR3 is 17 residues. As DNA, the CDR3 is TGTGCCAGCAGCTTAGCGCTGTTAGCGGGGACTCAATACGAGCAGTACTTC. Translation gives CASSLALLAGTQYEQYF.

CDR3 loop: CASSFDSGTDYNSPLHF. The CDR3 DNA sequence: TGTGCCAGCAGTTTTGATTCAGGGACAGACTATAATTCACCCCTCCACTTT. The chain employs TRBV27 and TRBJ1-6; 7 bases are shared with TRBD1. The CDR3 totals 17 residues. Germline lookup yields CDR1 MNHEY and CDR2 SMNVEV (reference sequence). Trimming took 3 bases from V and 3 from J; bases not matched to a gene: 8.

This clone was recorded once. The gene calls are TRBV27 and TRBJ1-1; possibly TRBD1 for D (5 bases). V lost 2 bases and J lost 2, with 12 bases in between. This CDR3 spans 15 amino acids. CDR1 and CDR2 (germline): MNHEY, SMNVEV (reference sequence). CDR3 nucleotides: TGTGCCAGCAGTTTAGCAGGGTACGGAAACACTGAAGCTTTCTTT. As protein: CASSLAGYGNTEAFF.

V gene TRBV4-1 combines with J gene TRBJ1-1, with a possible D match to TRBD1 (6 bases). Germline assignment: CDR1 MGHRA and CDR2 YSYEKL. The V and J ends lost 5 bases and 1 base respectively, with 23 bases between them. The CDR3 is 18 amino acids. The CDR3 DNA follows: TGCGCCAGCAGCTCCGGCGGGGGGCGAAAAAATGCGAACACTGAAGCTTTCTTT. Protein: CASSSGGGRKNANTEAFF.

J is TRBJ1-4 and V is TRBV25-1, with D maybe TRBD1 (5 bases). The germline V gene encodes CDR1 MGHDK and CDR2 SYGVNS. Trimming stripped 0 bases from V and 7 bases from J, with 18 bases between. The CDR3 has 17 amino acids. The CDR3 DNA is TGTGCCAGCAGTGAATATTTTCTAGGGCAGGGCGGTGAAAAACTGTTTTTT. Protein sequence: CASSEYFLGQGGEKLFF.

This clone has just a few counts. V and J are TRBV7-2 and TRBJ1-2, with D possibly being TRBD1 (5 bases). V dropped 0 bases and J dropped 4 bases, with 9 bases sitting between them. Looked up from germline, CDR1 is SGHTA and CDR2 is FQGNSA. CDR3 length equals 14 residues. Written as DNA, the CDR3 is TGTGCCAGCAGCTTAGCAGTAGACAGCTATGGCTACACCTTC. Its translation: CASSLAVDSYGYTF.

The chain carries TRBV7-9 and TRBJ1-1; 9 bases line up with TRBD1. Germline V gene lookup returns CDR1 SEHNR and CDR2 FQNEAQ (reference sequence). The CDR3 is 15 amino acids. Losses at the gene ends were 1 base for V and 6 bases for J; bases not matched to a gene: 6. The CDR3, as DNA: TGTGCCAGCAGCTTAGATGGGGACAGGGAAGCTGAAGCTTTCTTT. Translating gives CASSLDGDREAEAFF.

This chain links TRBV20-1 with TRBJ1-1, with no clear D. The CDR3 length is 10 residues. The V gene's germline CDR1 is DFQATT and CDR2 SNEGSKA (reference sequence). The V gene lost 0 bases and the J gene lost 8 bases, with 4 bases spanning the gap. The CDR3 loop reads CSARDGEAFF. In nucleotides, the CDR3 is TGCAGTGCTAGAGATGGCGAAGCTTTCTTT.

The rearrangement joins TRBV25-1 to TRBJ2-3; 8 positions agree with TRBD1. Germline V gene sequence: CDR1 MGHDK, CDR2 SYGVNS. V gave up 6 bases and J gave up 4 bases; unmatched junction bases: 9. The CDR3 is 15 residues long. The CDR3 coding sequence is TGTGCCAGCAGCGACAGGGGATTGGGACCAGATACGCAGTATTTT. It specifies CASSDRGLGPDTQYF.

This clone was seen only a few times. The rearrangement uses TRBV7-2 and TRBJ1-1; D not resolved. The CDR3 runs 14 residues. Germline-derived CDR1 and CDR2 are SGHTA and FQGNSA. V dropped 6 bases and J dropped 5 bases, with 16 bases sitting between them. The CDR3 sequence: CASSFSPGGTEAFF. CDR3 coding DNA: TGTGCCAGCAGTTTCAGTCCGGGAGGGACTGAAGCTTTCTTT.